The 26 T cell receptor beta chains presented below share a single source sample, sequenced in a study of T cells in Graves' hyperthyroidism and ophthalmopathy. TCR beta CDR3 region amplification was performed from RNA transcripts. An initial round of RT-PCR targeting the TCR CDR3 relied on the HTBI primer set. MiXCR was run by TCRdb on the multiplex PCR reads, yielding one entry per CDR3 protein. The sample includes fewer than 750,000 distinct CDR3 sequences, about 14% of them seen just once. The sequencing input was blood. The source is a woman in her fifties or sixties with Graves' ophthalmopathy.

Ten or more counts support this clonotype. This chain uses TRBV5-6 with TRBJ1-1; D is undetermined. The V gene's germline CDR1 is SGHDT and CDR2 YYEEEE. This CDR3 is built from 17 residues. V was pared by 2 bases and J by 5 bases, with 22 bases between. CDR3 DNA: TGTGCCAGCAGCTTAAATTATCGCCGGCTGATGCGAACTGAAGCTTTCTTT. Translated: CASSLNYRRLMRTEAFF.

V usage is TRBV12-3 or TRBV12-4 and J usage is TRBJ1-1; D unclear. The CDR3 length is 11 residues. The V gene lost 5 bases and the J gene lost 9 bases, with 10 bases spanning the gap. CDR3 sequence reads: CASSNTVKAFF. DNA of the CDR3: TGTGCCAGCAGTAACACAGTAAAAGCTTTCTTT.

This clonotype was observed many times. The chain is built from TRBV28 and TRBJ2-3, with TRBD2 matching over 13 bases. This CDR3 spans 19 amino acids. The V and J ends lost 3 bases and 2 bases, in that order; junction bases with no gene match: 11. Germline CDR1 MDHEN, CDR2 SYDVKM. The CDR3 loop is CASSFPPQLAGGDTDTQYF. The CDR3 DNA follows: TGTGCCAGCAGTTTCCCCCCCCAACTAGCGGGAGGGGACACAGATACGCAGTATTTT.

This clonotype was counted ten times or more. The chain carries TRBV6-2 or TRBV6-3 and TRBJ2-7; the match to TRBD2 covers 8 bases. The germline V gene encodes CDR1 MNHEY and CDR2 SVGEGT. V was clipped by 2 bases and J by 4 bases; unmatched bases: 1. CDR3 length: 13 residues. The CDR3 loop is CASSYGGRYEQYF. The CDR3 DNA sequence: TGTGCCAGCAGTTACGGCGGGAGGTACGAGCAGTACTTC.

This clonotype was detected ten times or more. The chain has TRBV12-3 or TRBV12-4 and TRBJ2-7; possibly TRBD1 for D (5 bases). This CDR3 has 13 amino acids. Trimming shortened V by 3 bases and J by 0 bases, and 6 bases separated the two germline ends. CDR3 residues: CASSFDSSYEQYF. In DNA form, the CDR3 reads TGTGCCAGCAGTTTCGACAGCTCCTACGAGCAGTACTTC.

There are many counts of this clonotype. V usage is TRBV12-3 or TRBV12-4 and J usage is TRBJ1-5, with unresolved D. Deletions cut 6 bases from V and 2 bases from J, with 8 bases between. This CDR3 region has 13 residues. CDR3 loop: CASRSLGNQPQHF. The CDR3 DNA reads TGTGCCAGCAGGAGCTTGGGCAATCAGCCCCAGCATTTT.

This clonotype was detected many times. V is TRBV10-3 and J is TRBJ2-7; 7 nucleotides line up with TRBD2. CDR3 length: 16 residues. The germline V gene encodes CDR1 ENHRY and CDR2 SYGVKD. Trimming at V came to 6 bases and at J to 0 bases, leaving 11 bases not matched to a gene. In DNA form, the CDR3 reads TGTGCCATCAGAACCGGGACTAACAGGAGCTCCTACGAGCAGTACTTC. Protein product: CAIRTGTNRSSYEQYF.

The sample holds many counts of this clonotype. V usage is TRBV20-1 and J usage is TRBJ2-7, with D possibly being TRBD2 (6 bases). CDR1 and CDR2 from the germline V gene are DFQATT and SNEGSKA (reference sequence). CDR3 size: 15 residues. This CDR3 reads CSVSGRRTNSYEQYF. The CDR3 DNA reads TGCAGCGTCTCGGGAAGGAGGACTAACTCCTACGAGCAGTACTTC.

The rearrangement joins TRBV28 to TRBJ2-2; D might be TRBD1 (8 bases). Germline-derived CDR1 and CDR2 are MDHEN and SYDVKM. There are 19 residues in the CDR3. The V end lost 5 bases, the J end lost 4 bases, and 26 bases lay between the germline ends. This CDR3 is CASSRRKGGTGWFTGELFF. The CDR3 bases are TGTGCCAGCAGTCGCAGAAAGGGAGGGACAGGATGGTTCACCGGGGAGCTGTTTTTT.

This clonotype was observed a few times. The V gene is TRBV5-6, the J gene TRBJ1-3; D gene uncertain. The CDR3 consists of 12 residues. Per the germline V gene, CDR1 is SGHDT and CDR2 is YYEEEE. Trimming shortened V by 1 base and J by 4 bases, and 3 bases separated the two germline ends. The CDR3 is CASSLYGNTIYF. The CDR3, as DNA: TGTGCCAGCAGCTTGTACGGAAACACCATATATTTT.

The chain employs TRBV19 and TRBJ1-4; 7 positions agree with TRBD1. The V and J ends lost 2 bases and 3 bases, in that order; junction bases with no gene match: 3. In germline, CDR1 is LNHDA, CDR2 SQIVND (reference sequence). The CDR3 totals 15 residues. The DNA of the CDR3 is TGTGCCAGTAGTATAAAGGGACAGTCTAATGAAAAACTGTTTTTT. Translation gives CASSIKGQSNEKLFF.

At least ten counts were recorded for this clonotype. This chain joins TRBV24-1 and TRBJ2-2; TRBD2 agrees at 9 bases. The germline gives CDR1 KGHDR, CDR2 SFDVKD. With V trimmed by 4 bases and J by 7 bases, 9 bases remained unmatched. This CDR3 contains 16 residues. CDR3: CATSDSTSGTYGELFF. CDR3 sequence (DNA): TGTGCCACCAGTGACTCGACTAGCGGAACCTACGGGGAGCTGTTTTTT.

This clonotype was counted at least ten times. CDR3 nucleotide sequence: TGTGCCAGCAGTGGTGATGGCTACACCTTC. Its protein product is CASSGDGYTF. The rearrangement links TRBV2 to TRBJ1-2; no definite D call. Trimming cost V 4 bases and J 6 bases, with 3 bases left between them. The CDR3 runs to 10 residues. Germline V gene data show CDR1 as SNHLY and CDR2 as FYNNEI. Full variable domain (missing parts from reference TRBV2 and TRBJ1-2): EPEVTQTPSHQVTQMGQEVILRCVPISNHLYFYWYRQILGQKVEFLVSFYNNEISEKSEIFDDQFSVERPDGSNFTLKIRSTKLEDSAMYFCASSGDGYTFGSGTRLTVV.

This clonotype was observed at least ten times. The chain couples TRBV20-1 to TRBJ2-7; no firm D call. Germline V CDR1 and CDR2: DFQATT, SNEGSKA (reference sequence). V lost 0 bases and J 2 bases, leaving 14 bases between the germline ends. The CDR3 sequence is 15 residues long. The CDR3 reads CSARDRRSPAYEQYF. The CDR3 bases are TGCAGTGCTAGAGACCGACGCTCCCCGGCCTACGAGCAGTACTTC.

This clonotype was seen at least ten times. The V call is TRBV29-1, the J call TRBJ1-1; D gene unclear. The CDR3 sequence is 11 residues long. Germline V gene lookup returns CDR1 SQVTM and CDR2 ANQGSEA. V lost 6 bases and J lost 0, with 5 bases in between. The CDR3 coding sequence is TGCAGCGTACAGTTGAACACTGAAGCTTTCTTT. It codes for CSVQLNTEAFF.

Many counts were recorded for this clonotype. The chain employs TRBV28 and TRBJ2-7; 7 bases are shared with TRBD1. The CDR3 sequence is 14 residues long. V was clipped by 5 bases and J by 2 bases; unmatched bases: 6. Germline-derived CDR1 and CDR2 are MDHEN and SYDVKM. The CDR3 here is CASSGKTGTYEQYF. CDR3 bases: TGTGCCAGCAGTGGCAAGACAGGGACCTACGAGCAGTACTTC.

Only a few counts were recorded for this clonotype. CDR3: CASSELGQNTDTQYF. The CDR3 DNA follows: TGTGCCAGCAGTGAACTGGGACAGAACACAGATACGCAGTATTTT. The rearrangement joins TRBV25-1 to TRBJ2-3, with TRBD1 matching over 7 bases. The CDR3 loop spans 15 amino acids. The germline V gene has CDR1 MGHDK and CDR2 SYGVNS. After removal of 2 bases from V and 2 bases from J, the junction contained 4 bases not matched to a gene.

The chain links TRBV6-1 to TRBJ1-2; D may be TRBD1 (6 bases). Germline CDR1 is MNHNS and CDR2 is SASEGT. V gave up 6 bases and J gave up 9 bases, with 26 bases separating them. CDR3 size: 16 residues. The CDR3 sequence is CASSPPDRGLLRSYTF. The CDR3 region has the DNA TGTGCCAGCAGCCCGCCGGACAGAGGACTACTACGTAGCTACACCTTC.

The sample holds a few counts of this clonotype. The J gene is TRBJ1-2, the V gene TRBV30; 8 nucleotides match TRBD1. V shed 6 bases and J 11 bases; nucleotides not matched to a gene: 11. The CDR3 is 12 amino acids. Germline loops: CDR1 GTSNPN, CDR2 SVGIG (reference sequence). The CDR3 DNA reads as TGTGCCTGCCAAGACAGGGGACTGGGTTACACCTTC. Its protein is CACQDRGLGYTF.

This clonotype showed up many times. The CDR3 is CASSYTSGTRYEQYF. The CDR3 DNA is TGTGCCAGCAGCTACACTAGCGGGACACGCTACGAGCAGTACTTC. The gene calls are TRBV7-2 and TRBJ2-7, with 10 bases fitting TRBD2. This CDR3 contains 15 residues. V shed 4 bases and J 3 bases; nucleotides not matched to a gene: 6. CDR1 is SGHTA and CDR2 is FQGNSA in the germline V gene.

This clonotype was seen at least ten times. This rearrangement joins TRBV28 to TRBJ2-7; 8 bases agree with TRBD2. The J segment lost 2 bases and the V segment lost 7 bases, leaving 10 bases of the junction unmatched. This CDR3 contains 15 residues. Per the germline V gene, CDR1 is MDHEN and CDR2 is SYDVKM. CDR3 sequence: CASTGYGGVTYEQYF. In DNA, the CDR3 is TGTGCCAGCACTGGCTACGGGGGGGTTACCTACGAGCAGTACTTC.

The gene calls are TRBV2 and TRBJ2-5, with 13 bases fitting TRBD2. V lost 6 bases, J lost 12 bases, and 1 base stayed unmatched. The germline gives CDR1 SNHLY, CDR2 FYNNEI. The CDR3 consists of 11 residues. The CDR3 DNA reads as TGTGCCAGCAGAGGGACTAGCGGGGAGTACTTC. Translation: CASRGTSGEYF.

This chain connects TRBV5-6 to TRBJ2-3, with TRBD2 identical over 7 bases. The CDR3 has 17 residues. Per the germline V gene, CDR1 is SGHDT and CDR2 is YYEEEE. V lost 5 bases to trimming and J lost 4 bases; unmatched junction nucleotides: 16. The CDR3 spells CASRGLAGEHYPDTQYF. The CDR3 bases are TGTGCCAGCAGGGGTCTGGCGGGAGAACATTATCCAGATACGCAGTATTTT. Drawing the rest from reference TRBV5-6 and TRBJ2-3, the complete variable domain is DAGVTQSPTHLIKTRGQQVTLRCSPKSGHDTVSWYQQALGQGPQFIFQYYEEEERQRGNFPDRFSGHQFPNYSSELNVNALLLGDSALYLCASRGLAGEHYPDTQYFGPGTRLTVL.

This clonotype was picked up a small number of times. The chain employs TRBV7-8 and TRBJ2-6, with D possibly being TRBD1 (6 bases). In germline, CDR1 is SGHVS, CDR2 FQNEAQ. V dropped 1 base and J dropped 1 base, with 14 bases sitting between them. There are 18 residues in the CDR3. Here the CDR3 DNA reads TGTGCCAGCAGCTTAGGGTATACAGGGCGTTCTGGGGCCAACGTCCTGACTTTC. Its translation is CASSLGYTGRSGANVLTF.

This clonotype was counted many times. The chain joins TRBV7-9 to TRBJ2-7; D unclear. The V end lost 5 bases, the J end lost 3 bases, and 23 bases lay between the germline ends. The CDR3 totals 17 residues. CDR1 and CDR2 (germline): SEHNR, FQNEAQ (reference sequence). CDR3 DNA sequence: TGTGCCAGCAGCAAAACTCCTCATGGTTGGGCGGACTACGAGCAGTACTTC. Its protein product is CASSKTPHGWADYEQYF.

This clonotype was counted at least ten times. This chain links TRBV28 with TRBJ2-7; D gene ambiguous. The CDR3 length is 11 residues. Germline assignment: CDR1 MDHEN and CDR2 SYDVKM. Trimming left V 7 bases short and J 6 bases short, with 10 bases between. CDR3 bases: TGTGCCAGCACCTCAATCGGCGAGCAGTACTTC. Translating it yields CASTSIGEQYF. The full variable domain, completed using reference TRBV28 and TRBJ2-7, is DVKVTQSSRYLVKRTGEKVFLECVQDMDHENMFWYRQDPGLGLRLIYFSYDVKMKEKGDIPEGYSVSREKKERFSLILESASTNQTSMYLCASTSIGEQYFGPGTRLTVT.